Presented here are 26 T cell receptor beta chains from one specimen sequenced in a study of blood T cell repertoires in COVID-19. TCRdb keeps only in-frame clones here, not all; method: immunoSEQ multiplex PCR. Among around 31,000 clones listed, 89% were seen once. The sample consisted of peripheral blood. These TCRs come from an elderly man with acute or convalescent COVID-19.

The chain carries TRBV11-3 and TRBJ1-1; 7 bases map to TRBD1. The CDR3 spans 14 residues. CDR1 is SGHNT, CDR2 YENEEA, per germline. With V trimmed by 2 bases and J by 6 bases, 6 bases remained unmatched. CDR3 loop: CASSLQGEASEAFF. The CDR3 nucleotides read TGTGCCAGCAGCTTACAGGGGGAAGCGTCTGAAGCTTTCTTT.

The rearrangement joins TRBV2 to TRBJ2-7, with TRBD1 identical over 9 bases. Germline V gene lookup returns CDR1 SNHLY and CDR2 FYNNEI. The ends lost 6 bases at V and 5 bases at J; junction bases unmatched: 5. This CDR3 contains 13 residues. CDR3 in DNA: TGTGCCAGCAGCCGGGACAGGGTAAACGAGCAGTACTTC. Encoded protein: CASSRDRVNEQYF.

The chain is built from TRBV28 and TRBJ1-4; 8 bases match TRBD1. Germline trimming cut 3 bases from V and 10 bases from J; bases unmatched to any gene: 7. CDR1 and CDR2 (germline): MDHEN, SYDVKM. The CDR3 extends over 14 amino acids. CDR3 in DNA: TGTGCCAGCAGTTTGGGGGACAGGCCCCGAAAACTGTTTTTT. It specifies CASSLGDRPRKLFF.

The chain couples TRBV7-9 to TRBJ2-7; a possible D gene is TRBD2 (5 bases). The CDR3 has 12 residues. The V gene's germline CDR1 is SEHNR and CDR2 FQNEAQ (reference sequence). CDR3 in amino acids: CATGNSGREQYF. CDR3 sequence (DNA): TGTGCGACCGGGAACAGTGGGCGCGAGCAGTACTTC. Full variable domain (outside the CDR3, taken from reference TRBV7-9 and TRBJ2-7): DTGVSQNPRHKITKRGQNVTFRCDPISEHNRLYWYRQTLGQGPEFLTYFQNEAQLEKSRLLSDRFSAERPKGSFSTLEIQRTEQGDSAMYLCATGNSGREQYFGPGTRLTVT.

The chain is built from TRBV5-1 and TRBJ2-1; 11 nucleotides align to TRBD2. The CDR3 spans 17 residues. The V gene's germline CDR1 is SGHRS and CDR2 YFSETQ. V trimming: 5 bases; J trimming: 4 bases; junction bases outside the gene matches: 11. As DNA, the CDR3 is TGCGCCAGCAGGCCGGAGGCCGGGACTAGCGGATACAATGAGCAGTTCTTC. Translating gives CASRPEAGTSGYNEQFF.

The V and J genes are TRBV28 and TRBJ1-2, with 8 bases that match TRBD1. The CDR3 totals 14 residues. With V trimmed by 4 bases and J by 5 bases, 6 bases remained unmatched. The germline V gene has CDR1 MDHEN and CDR2 SYDVKM. The CDR3 sequence is CASSSDGQGYGYTF. The DNA of the CDR3 is TGTGCCAGCAGTTCGGATGGACAGGGTTATGGCTACACCTTC.

V usage is TRBV7-6 and J usage is TRBJ2-7, with D perhaps TRBD2 (7 bases). CDR3 size: 16 residues. The V and J ends lost 4 bases and 5 bases respectively, with 21 bases between them. The germline V gene has CDR1 SGHVS and CDR2 FNYEAQ. CDR3 sequence (DNA): TGTGCCAGCAGCTCCCCAGAGGGCGGGGGCAAGGACGAGCAGTACTTC. Translation gives CASSSPEGGGKDEQYF. Complete variable domain (other parts from reference TRBV7-6 and TRBJ2-7): GAGVSQSPRYKVTKRGQDVALRCDPISGHVSLYWYRQALGQGPEFLTYFNYEAQQDKSGLPNDRFSAERPEGSISTLTIQRTEQRDSAMYRCASSSPEGGGKDEQYFGPGTRLTVT.

This chain joins TRBV27 and TRBJ2-4; the D gene is possibly TRBD1 (5 bases). The CDR3 sequence is 15 residues long. The ends were cut back, 5 bases at V and 0 bases at J, with 11 bases in the middle. Germline CDR1 is MNHEY and CDR2 is SMNVEV (reference sequence). CDR3 sequence reads: CASSTPQGAKNIQYF. CDR3 coding DNA: TGTGCCAGCAGTACCCCCCAGGGAGCCAAAAACATTCAGTACTTC.

The chain couples TRBV7-9 to TRBJ2-7; D is perhaps TRBD1 (6 bases). The CDR3 runs to 14 residues. With 5 bases removed from V and 6 bases from J, the gap between germline ends came to 17 bases. Germline loops: CDR1 SEHNR, CDR2 FQNEAQ (reference sequence). As DNA, the CDR3 is TGTGCCAGCAGCGCTACAGGGACCCAACCCGAGCAGTACTTC. It specifies CASSATGTQPEQYF.

The chain carries TRBV12-2 and TRBJ2-1; TRBD2 is taken as the D call from the table, unchecked against the DNA. TRBV12-2 has pseudogene status. The CDR3 has 20 amino acids. The CDR3 loop reads CASHAQREGRSSGSYNEQFF. The CDR3 DNA is TGTGCAAGTCACGCCCAGCGGGAAGGCCGGTCTAGCGGGAGCTACAATGAGCAGTTCTTC.

This chain connects TRBV4-1 to TRBJ2-4, with 10 bases identical to TRBD2. The CDR3 sequence is 17 residues long. J was trimmed by 7 bases and V by 4 bases; bases with no gene match: 13. Germline CDR1 reads MGHRA; CDR2 reads YSYEKL. DNA for the CDR3: TGCGCCAGCAGCCTACCCCGATTAGCGGGAGGCGAGAACATTCAGTACTTC. Its protein product is CASSLPRLAGGENIQYF.

The V gene is TRBV18, the J gene TRBJ1-5; TRBD1 is a possible D gene (6 bases). The CDR3 has 15 residues. Germline V gene data show CDR1 as KGHSH and CDR2 as LQKENI. V was trimmed by 1 base and J by 10 bases, leaving 17 bases between them. CDR3: CASSPLRGSGEPQHF. The CDR3 DNA sequence: TGTGCCAGCTCACCACTAAGGGGGTCAGGCGAACCCCAGCATTTT.

V usage is TRBV2 and J usage is TRBJ2-3; D perhaps matches TRBD2 (6 bases). The V gene lost 6 bases and the J gene lost 5 bases, with 18 bases spanning the gap. Looked up from germline, CDR1 is SNHLY and CDR2 is FYNNEI. CDR3 length: 15 residues. The CDR3 DNA reads TGTGCCAGCAGCCCCCAGACTAGGGCGCTAGATACGCAGTATTTT. Translation: CASSPQTRALDTQYF.

The V and J genes are TRBV18 and TRBJ1-5; a weak D match, TRBD1 (5 bases). Germline V gene data show CDR1 as KGHSH and CDR2 as LQKENI. The CDR3 loop spans 15 amino acids. Trimming took 2 bases from V and 5 from J, leaving 13 bases between them. CDR3 residues: CASSPLGASDQPQHF. In DNA form, the CDR3 reads TGTGCCAGCTCACCATTAGGGGCAAGCGATCAGCCCCAGCATTTT.

The gene calls are TRBV5-1 and TRBJ1-5, with a tentative D call TRBD1 (6 bases). This CDR3 is built from 15 residues. The ends were cut back, 2 bases at V and 0 bases at J, with 9 bases in the middle. The germline V gene encodes CDR1 SGHRS and CDR2 YFSETQ. The CDR3 region is CASSLGGNSNQPQHF. In DNA, the CDR3 is TGCGCCAGCAGCTTAGGGGGTAATAGCAATCAGCCCCAGCATTTT.

This chain joins TRBV28 and TRBJ1-2; TRBD1 agrees at 8 bases. The germline gives CDR1 MDHEN, CDR2 SYDVKM. The CDR3 is 14 residues long. V lost 4 bases, J lost 4 bases, and 5 bases stayed unmatched. This CDR3 is CASSSRDRSYGYTF. CDR3 coding DNA: TGTGCCAGCAGTTCCCGGGACAGGTCCTATGGCTACACCTTC.

In its sample, this clone was seen once. The CDR3 protein is CASSLGGLKGAFF. CDR3 nucleotide sequence: TGTGCCAGCAGCTTGGGGGGATTAAAGGGAGCTTTCTTT. V is TRBV7-2 and J is TRBJ1-1, with a tentative D call TRBD1 (5 bases). The germline V and J ends were trimmed by 3 bases and 10 bases, with 15 bases remaining between them. CDR3 length: 13 amino acids. CDR1 and CDR2 (germline): SGHTA, FQGNSA. The full variable domain, its missing parts supplied by reference TRBV7-2 and TRBJ1-1, is GAGVSQSPSNKVTEKGKDVELRCDPISGHTALYWYRQSLGQGLEFLIYFQGNSAPDKSGLPSDRFSAERTGGSVSTLTIQRTQQEDSAVYLCASSLGGLKGAFFGQGTRLTVV.

The chain links TRBV6-5 to TRBJ2-5; 7 positions agree with TRBD1. Germline V gives CDR1 MNHEY, CDR2 SVGAGI. Trimming removed 0 bases from V and 2 bases from J; junction bases left unmatched: 0. The CDR3 sequence is 14 residues long. The chain's CDR3 is CASSYSTGQETQYF. CDR3 nucleotide sequence: TGTGCCAGCAGTTACTCGACAGGGCAAGAGACCCAGTACTTC.

The chain recombines TRBV5-1 with TRBJ2-1; TRBD1 might be the D (6 bases). The CDR3 consists of 13 residues. V was cut by 3 bases and J by 7 bases, with 11 bases left in between. Germline CDR1 and CDR2: SGHRS and YFSETQ. For the CDR3, the DNA is TGCGCCAGCAGCTCAGGGGTCGGAAATGAGCAGTTCTTC. Translated, it gives CASSSGVGNEQFF.

A few counts support this clone. This rearrangement joins TRBV12-3 or TRBV12-4 to TRBJ1-5; the D gene is possibly TRBD1 (5 bases). The V and J ends lost 7 bases and 0 bases respectively, with 7 bases between them. The CDR3 consists of 13 residues. The CDR3 sequence is CASTGNSNQPQHF. In nucleotides, the CDR3 is TGTGCCAGCACAGGGAATAGCAATCAGCCCCAGCATTTT.

This clone was picked up one time. One junction end disagrees with the germline gene, perhaps due to a read error. The chain is built from TRBV7-7 and TRBJ2-5; D is uncertain. CDR1 and CDR2 from the germline V gene are SSHAT and FNYEAQ (reference sequence). The CDR3 contains 13 residues. The DNA of the CDR3 is TGTGCTAGCAGCCGAGACTTAAAAGAGACCCAGTACTTC. Translation: CASSRDLKETQYF.

V and J are TRBV2 and TRBJ2-1; TRBD2 matches 10 bases. The germline CDR1 and CDR2 sequences are SNHLY and FYNNEI. The CDR3 is 17 residues long. Unmatched junction bases numbered 12, after V lost 0 bases and J lost 10 bases. This chain's CDR3 is CASSEALGLAAEGEQFF. The CDR3 DNA sequence: TGTGCCAGCAGTGAAGCGCTTGGACTAGCGGCTGAAGGCGAGCAGTTCTTC.

This clone was counted a single time. The gene calls are TRBV5-4 and TRBJ2-3; TRBD1 matches at 9 bases. V lost 3 bases to trimming and J lost 1 base; unmatched junction nucleotides: 9. The length of the CDR3 is 17 residues. Germline V gives CDR1 SGHNT, CDR2 YYREEE (reference sequence). The CDR3 nucleotides are TGTGCCAGCAGCTCTGGTAGGAGGGACAGGGGCACAGATACGCAGTATTTT. It translates to CASSSGRRDRGTDTQYF.

The chain uses TRBV7-9 and TRBJ2-2; 9 bases are a match to TRBD2. The CDR3 covers 19 residues. The V gene end was trimmed by 2 bases and the J gene end by 3 bases; junction bases not matched to a gene: 13. Germline CDR1 is SEHNR and CDR2 is FQNEAQ (reference sequence). Here the CDR3 DNA reads TGTGCCAGCAGCTTACCTAGCGGGACGACCTTTGGACACACCGGGGAGCTGTTTTTT. It is translated as CASSLPSGTTFGHTGELFF. The full variable domain, its missing parts supplied by reference TRBV7-9 and TRBJ2-2, is DTGVSQNPRHKITKRGQNVTFRCDPISEHNRLYWYRQTLGQGPEFLTYFQNEAQLEKSRLLSDRFSAERPKGSFSTLEIQRTEQGDSAMYLCASSLPSGTTFGHTGELFFGEGSRLTVL.

The chain carries TRBV7-2 and TRBJ2-5, with 7 bases lining up with TRBD1. CDR1 and CDR2 from the germline V gene are SGHTA and FQGNSA. Trimming took 1 base from V and 4 from J; bases not matched to a gene: 9. CDR3 length: 16 amino acids. The CDR3 region is CASSLVPAGGRETQYF. CDR3 coding DNA: TGTGCCAGCAGCTTAGTTCCGGCAGGGGGAAGAGAGACCCAGTACTTC.

The chain combines TRBV19 with TRBJ2-3; D unresolved. The germline CDR1 and CDR2 sequences are LNHDA and SQIVND (reference sequence). This CDR3 region has 13 residues. With 3 bases removed from V and 1 base from J, the gap between germline ends came to 5 bases. CDR3 residues: CASSMAGTDTQYF. DNA for the CDR3: TGTGCCAGTAGTATGGCCGGCACAGATACGCAGTATTTT. The whole variable domain, filled in from reference TRBV19 and TRBJ2-3, reads DGGITQSPKYLFRKEGQNVTLSCEQNLNHDAMYWYRQDPGQGLRLIYYSQIVNDFQKGDIAEGYSVSREKKESFPLTVTSAQKNPTAFYLCASSMAGTDTQYFGPGTRLTVL.